In its sample, the clone carrying this T cell receptor beta chain was seen a few times. The antigen is not known. Study-level points and caveats: Whole repertoires were not studied in the larger cohort, only one V-J beta rearrangement. Tumor memory CD4+ T cell TCR gene usage clustered with blood and lymph node memory CD4+ cells and lymph node naive CD4+ cells.

Purified naive CD4+ T cells were depleted of CD25+ Tregs. Full-length variable regions came from constant-region reverse primers plus semi-nested Nested Universal Primer A PCR. TCRdb recomputed calls from the 5' RACE reads with MiXCR, one row per CDR3 protein. The sample lists nearly 55,000 distinct CDR3 sequences, approximately 23% occurring once. This clonotype originated in a female donor with breast cancer. Sequenced input: tumor-infiltrating naive CD4+ T cells sorted from the breast tumor. The subset was: naive CD4+ T cells, CD4+CD45RA+CD25-.

The CDR3 loop reads CASSQDAPGKRTEAFF. The DNA for the CDR3 is TGTGCCAGCAGCCAAGATGCCCCAGGGAAGAGAACTGAAGCTTTCTTT. This chain uses TRBV3-1 with TRBJ1-1, with D possibly TRBD1 on 5 matching bases. The V end was cut by 0 bases, the J end by 5 bases, with 16 bases between. This CDR3 comprises 16 residues. Germline CDR1 is LGHDT and CDR2 is YNNKEL (reference sequence).